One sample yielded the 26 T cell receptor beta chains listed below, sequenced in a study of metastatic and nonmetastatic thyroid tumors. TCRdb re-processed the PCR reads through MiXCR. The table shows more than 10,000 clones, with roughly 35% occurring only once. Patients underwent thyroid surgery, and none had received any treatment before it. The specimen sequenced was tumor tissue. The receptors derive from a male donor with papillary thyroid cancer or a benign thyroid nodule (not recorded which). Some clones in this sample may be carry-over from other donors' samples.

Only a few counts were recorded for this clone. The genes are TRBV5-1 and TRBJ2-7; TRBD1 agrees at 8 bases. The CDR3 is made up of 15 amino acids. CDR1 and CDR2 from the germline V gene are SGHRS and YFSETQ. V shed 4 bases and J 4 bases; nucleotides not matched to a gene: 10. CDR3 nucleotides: TGCGCCAGCAGCGTCTCCGGGACAGGCCTTTACGAGCAGTACTTC. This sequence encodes CASSVSGTGLYEQYF.

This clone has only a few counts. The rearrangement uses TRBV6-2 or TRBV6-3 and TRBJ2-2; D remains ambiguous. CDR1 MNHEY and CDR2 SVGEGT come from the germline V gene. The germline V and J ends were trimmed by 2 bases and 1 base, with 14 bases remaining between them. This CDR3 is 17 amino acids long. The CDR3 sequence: CASSYQITLVNTGELFF. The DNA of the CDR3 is TGTGCCAGCAGTTACCAAATCACACTGGTGAACACCGGGGAGCTGTTTTTT.

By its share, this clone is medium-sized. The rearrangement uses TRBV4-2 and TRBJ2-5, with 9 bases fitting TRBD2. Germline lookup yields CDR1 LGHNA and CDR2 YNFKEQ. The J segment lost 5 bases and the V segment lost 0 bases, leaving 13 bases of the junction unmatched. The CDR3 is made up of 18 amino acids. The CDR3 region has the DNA TGTGCCAGCAGCCAAGATTTAAGCGGCGGGAGGGCCCTGGAGACCCAGTACTTC. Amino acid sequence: CASSQDLSGGRALETQYF.

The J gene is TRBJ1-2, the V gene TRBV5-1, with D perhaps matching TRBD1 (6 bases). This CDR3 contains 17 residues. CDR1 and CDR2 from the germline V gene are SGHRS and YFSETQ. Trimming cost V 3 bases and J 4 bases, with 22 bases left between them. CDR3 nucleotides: TGCGCCAGCAGCTGGCCGGAGACAGGCCGAATGTCCTATGGCTACACCTTC. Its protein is CASSWPETGRMSYGYTF.

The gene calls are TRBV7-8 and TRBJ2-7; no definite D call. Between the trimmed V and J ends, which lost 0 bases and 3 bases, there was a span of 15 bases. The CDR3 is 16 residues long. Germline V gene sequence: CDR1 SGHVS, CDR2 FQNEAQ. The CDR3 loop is CASSLAFRGVGYEQYF. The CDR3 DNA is TGTGCCAGCAGCTTAGCCTTCCGAGGCGTTGGCTACGAGCAGTACTTC.

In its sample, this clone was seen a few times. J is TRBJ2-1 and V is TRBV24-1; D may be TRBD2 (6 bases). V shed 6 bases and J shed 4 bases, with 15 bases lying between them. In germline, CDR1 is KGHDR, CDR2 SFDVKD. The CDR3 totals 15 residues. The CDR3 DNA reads TGTGCCACCAGTTCAGGGACTGAGTCTTACAATGAGCAGTTCTTC. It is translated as CATSSGTESYNEQFF.

CDR3 sequence: CASSPGTNNYEQYF. DNA for the CDR3: TGTGCCAGCTCACCAGGGACTAATAACTACGAGCAGTACTTC. This rearrangement joins TRBV18 to TRBJ2-7, with 7 nucleotides matching TRBD2. Germline V CDR1 and CDR2: KGHSH, LQKENI. CDR3 length: 14 residues. After removal of 2 bases from V and 3 bases from J, the junction contained 4 bases not matched to a gene.

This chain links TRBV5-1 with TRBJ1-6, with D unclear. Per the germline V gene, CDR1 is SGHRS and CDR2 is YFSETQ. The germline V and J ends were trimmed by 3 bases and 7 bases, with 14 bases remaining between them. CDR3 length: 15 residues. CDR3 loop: CASSSTLGWNSPLHF. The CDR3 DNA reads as TGCGCCAGCAGCTCGACGCTGGGCTGGAATTCACCCCTCCACTTT.

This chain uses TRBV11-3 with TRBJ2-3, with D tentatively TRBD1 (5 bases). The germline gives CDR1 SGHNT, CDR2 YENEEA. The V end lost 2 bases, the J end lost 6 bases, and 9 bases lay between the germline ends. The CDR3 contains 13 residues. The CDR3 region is CASSLSQGDTQYF. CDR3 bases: TGTGCCAGCAGCTTAAGTCAGGGCGATACGCAGTATTTT.

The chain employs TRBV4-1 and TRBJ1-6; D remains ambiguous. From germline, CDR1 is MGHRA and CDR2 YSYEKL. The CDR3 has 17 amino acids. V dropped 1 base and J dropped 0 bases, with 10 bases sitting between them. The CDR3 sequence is CASSQAWETSYNSPLHF. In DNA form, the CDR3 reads TGCGCCAGCAGCCAAGCCTGGGAGACCTCCTATAATTCACCCCTCCACTTT.

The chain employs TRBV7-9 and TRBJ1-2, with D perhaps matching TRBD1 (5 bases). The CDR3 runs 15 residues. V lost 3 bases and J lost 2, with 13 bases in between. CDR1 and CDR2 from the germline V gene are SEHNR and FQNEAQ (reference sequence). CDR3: CASSLAGSGNYGYTF. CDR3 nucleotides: TGTGCCAGCAGCTTGGCGGGGTCAGGGAACTATGGCTACACCTTC. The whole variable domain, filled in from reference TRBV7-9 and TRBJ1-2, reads DTGVSQNPRHKITKRGQNVTFRCDPISEHNRLYWYRQTLGQGPEFLTYFQNEAQLEKSRLLSDRFSAERPKGSFSTLEIQRTEQGDSAMYLCASSLAGSGNYGYTFGSGTRLTVV.

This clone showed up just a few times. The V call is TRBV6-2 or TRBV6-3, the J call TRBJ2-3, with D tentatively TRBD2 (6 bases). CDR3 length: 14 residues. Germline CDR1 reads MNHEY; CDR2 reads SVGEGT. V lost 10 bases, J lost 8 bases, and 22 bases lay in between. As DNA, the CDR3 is TGTGCCATCAATCCCCGCCTGGGGGGAGCTACGCAGTATTTT. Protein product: CAINPRLGGATQYF.

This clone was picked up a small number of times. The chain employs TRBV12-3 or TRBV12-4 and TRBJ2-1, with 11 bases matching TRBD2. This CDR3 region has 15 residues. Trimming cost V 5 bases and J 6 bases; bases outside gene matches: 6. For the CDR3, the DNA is TGTGCCAGCAGTGAACTAGCGGGAGTCGGCAATGAGCAGTTCTTC. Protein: CASSELAGVGNEQFF.

The CDR3 protein is CASSLKGGSGLAGPTYEQYF. In DNA form, the CDR3 reads TGTGCCAGCTCACTCAAAGGGGGGTCGGGACTAGCGGGACCTACCTACGAGCAGTACTTC. The rearrangement uses TRBV18 and TRBJ2-7, with 13 positions matching TRBD2. CDR1 is KGHSH and CDR2 is LQKENI in the germline V gene. This CDR3 comprises 20 residues. Trimming cost V 4 bases and J 2 bases; bases outside gene matches: 17. Together with reference TRBV18 and TRBJ2-7, the CDR3 gives the full variable domain: NAGVMQNPRHLVRRRGQEARLRCSPMKGHSHVYWYRQLPEEGLKFMVYLQKENIIDESGMPKERFSAEFPKEGPSILRIQQVVRGDSAAYFCASSLKGGSGLAGPTYEQYFGPGTRLTVT.

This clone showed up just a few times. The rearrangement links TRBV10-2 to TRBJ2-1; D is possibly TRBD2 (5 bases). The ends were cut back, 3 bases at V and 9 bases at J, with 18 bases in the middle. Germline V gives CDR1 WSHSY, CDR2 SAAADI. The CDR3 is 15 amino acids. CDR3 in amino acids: CASSDRAVGPGEQFF. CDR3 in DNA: TGCGCCAGCAGTGATCGAGCGGTAGGGCCTGGTGAGCAGTTCTTC.

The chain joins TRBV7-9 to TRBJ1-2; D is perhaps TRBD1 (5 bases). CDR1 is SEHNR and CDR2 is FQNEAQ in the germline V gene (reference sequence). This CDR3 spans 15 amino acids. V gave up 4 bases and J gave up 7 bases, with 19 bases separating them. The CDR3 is CASSSSGSGRRGYTF. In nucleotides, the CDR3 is TGTGCCAGCAGCTCATCAGGGTCAGGAAGGCGTGGCTACACCTTC.

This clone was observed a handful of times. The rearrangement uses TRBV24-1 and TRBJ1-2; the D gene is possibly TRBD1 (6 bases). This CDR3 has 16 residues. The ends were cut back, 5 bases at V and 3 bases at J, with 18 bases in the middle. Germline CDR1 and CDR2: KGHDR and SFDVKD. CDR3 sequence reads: CATSGRTDSYYYGYTF. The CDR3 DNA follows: TGTGCCACCAGTGGGAGGACAGATTCTTACTACTATGGCTACACCTTC.

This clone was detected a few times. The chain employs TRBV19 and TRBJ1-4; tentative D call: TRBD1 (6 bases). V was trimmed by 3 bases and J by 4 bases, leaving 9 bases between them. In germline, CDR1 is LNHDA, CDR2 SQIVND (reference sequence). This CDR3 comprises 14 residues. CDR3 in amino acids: CASSIRTDNEKLFF. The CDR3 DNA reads TGTGCCAGTAGTATCCGGACAGATAATGAAAAACTGTTTTTT.

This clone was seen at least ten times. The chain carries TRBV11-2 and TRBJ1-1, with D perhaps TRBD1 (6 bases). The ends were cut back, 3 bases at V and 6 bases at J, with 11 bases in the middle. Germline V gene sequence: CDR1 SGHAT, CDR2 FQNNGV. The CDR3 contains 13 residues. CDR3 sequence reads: CASSLLQGSEAFF. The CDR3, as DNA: TGTGCCAGCAGCTTGCTACAGGGTTCTGAAGCTTTCTTT.

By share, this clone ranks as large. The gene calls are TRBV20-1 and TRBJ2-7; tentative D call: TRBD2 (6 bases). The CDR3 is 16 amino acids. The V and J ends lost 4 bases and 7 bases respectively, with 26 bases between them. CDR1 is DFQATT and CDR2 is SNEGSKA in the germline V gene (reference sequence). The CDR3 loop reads CSATPPYGGGLREQYF. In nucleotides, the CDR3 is TGCAGTGCTACCCCGCCGTATGGGGGAGGATTGAGGGAGCAGTACTTC.

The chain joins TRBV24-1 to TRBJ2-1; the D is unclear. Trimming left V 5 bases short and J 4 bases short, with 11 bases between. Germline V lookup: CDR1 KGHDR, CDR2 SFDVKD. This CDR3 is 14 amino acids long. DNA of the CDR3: TGTGCCACCAGTGCAGACGGAACTTACAATGAGCAGTTCTTC. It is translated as CATSADGTYNEQFF.

CDR3 DNA sequence: TGTGCCAGCAGTTACTCTTCTGATCAAAGCTCCTACGAGCAGTACTTC. As protein: CASSYSSDQSSYEQYF. The rearrangement joins TRBV6-2 or TRBV6-3 to TRBJ2-7; D call uncertain. This CDR3 has 16 amino acids. Trimming took off 0 bases at V and 0 bases at J, with 12 bases between the two ends. CDR1 is MNHEY, CDR2 SVGEGT, per germline.

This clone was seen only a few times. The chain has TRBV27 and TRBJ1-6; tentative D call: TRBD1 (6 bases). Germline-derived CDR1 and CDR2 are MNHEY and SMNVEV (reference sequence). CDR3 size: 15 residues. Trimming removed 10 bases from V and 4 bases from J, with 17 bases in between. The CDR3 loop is CATQEGVGYNSPLHF. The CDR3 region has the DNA TGTGCCACCCAGGAGGGGGTTGGTTATAATTCACCCCTCCACTTT.

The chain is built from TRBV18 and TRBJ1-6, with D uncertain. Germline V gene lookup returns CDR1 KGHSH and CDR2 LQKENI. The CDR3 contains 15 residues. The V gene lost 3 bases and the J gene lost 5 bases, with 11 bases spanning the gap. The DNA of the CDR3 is TGTGCCAGCTCACCGACGGGAAATGATAATTCACCCCTCCACTTT. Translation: CASSPTGNDNSPLHF.

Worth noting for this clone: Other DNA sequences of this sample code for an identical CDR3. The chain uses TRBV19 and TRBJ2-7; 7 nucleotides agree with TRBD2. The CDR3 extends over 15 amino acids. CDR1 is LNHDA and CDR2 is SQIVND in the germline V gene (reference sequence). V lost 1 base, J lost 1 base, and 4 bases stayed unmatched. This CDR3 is CASSIGGGGSYEQYF. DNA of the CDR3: TGTGCCAGTAGTATAGGGGGCGGGGGTTCCTACGAGCAGTACTTC.

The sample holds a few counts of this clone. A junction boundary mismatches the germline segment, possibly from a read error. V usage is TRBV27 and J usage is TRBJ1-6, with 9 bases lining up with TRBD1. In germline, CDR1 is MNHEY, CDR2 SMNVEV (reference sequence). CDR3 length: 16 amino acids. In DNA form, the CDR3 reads TGTGCCGGCAGTTTATTCCGGGACAGGGAAAATTCACCCCTCCACTTT. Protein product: CAGSLFRDRENSPLHF.